The 30 T cell receptor beta chains reported below all come from one sample, sequenced in a study of tumor T cells in aggressive B-cell lymphoma. The table came from immunoSEQ multiplex PCR; TCRdb's copy has only in-frame clones and leaves some out. The sample lists fewer than 2,500 clones; roughly 86% were seen once. Material for sequencing was tumor tissue. The receptors come from an adult with diffuse large B cell lymphoma.

The rearrangement links TRBV7-9 to TRBJ2-1, with TRBD2 identical over 10 bases. V lost 1 base, J lost 9 bases, and 15 bases stayed unmatched. Looked up from germline, CDR1 is SEHNR and CDR2 is FQNEAQ (reference sequence). CDR3 length equals 18 residues. As DNA, the CDR3 is TGTGCCAGCAGCTTAGGCAGGAAGGACCTAGCGGGAGAACTTGAGCAGTTCTTC. Translating it yields CASSLGRKDLAGELEQFF.

This clone was recorded once. This chain joins TRBV28 and TRBJ1-5; D possibly corresponds to TRBD1 (5 bases). The V end was cut by 3 bases, the J end by 7 bases, with 13 bases between. The CDR3 totals 14 residues. Germline lookup yields CDR1 MDHEN and CDR2 SYDVKM. Written as DNA, the CDR3 is TGTGCCAGCAGTTTCGGAGGGGAGTTGCAGCCCCAGCATTTT. Amino acids: CASSFGGELQPQHF.

This clone came up a few times. The genes are TRBV7-9 and TRBJ2-1; 9 positions agree with TRBD2. Per the germline V gene, CDR1 is SEHNR and CDR2 is FQNEAQ (reference sequence). This CDR3 has 16 residues. V lost 0 bases and J lost 4; bases outside the gene matches: 4. The CDR3 protein is CASSLAVGLAYNEQFF. CDR3 bases: TGTGCCAGCAGCTTAGCGGTAGGACTAGCGTACAATGAGCAGTTCTTC.

The chain joins TRBV12-5 to TRBJ2-5; 15 nucleotides line up with TRBD2. Germline CDR1 LGHNT, CDR2 FRNRAP. The ends lost 2 bases at V and 0 bases at J; junction bases unmatched: 16. The CDR3 sequence is 22 residues long. Here the CDR3 reads CASGLSTPGLAGGLQYQETQYF. CDR3 bases: TGTGCTAGTGGTTTGTCGACCCCGGGACTAGCGGGAGGACTCCAGTACCAAGAGACCCAGTACTTC.

This chain connects TRBV5-1 to TRBJ2-1, with 8 bases fitting TRBD2. V lost 0 bases, J lost 4 bases, and 3 bases stayed unmatched. Germline V gives CDR1 SGHRS, CDR2 YFSETQ. The CDR3 totals 15 residues. The CDR3 here is CASSLGGTRYNEQFF. As DNA, the CDR3 is TGCGCCAGCAGCTTGGGAGGGACTAGATACAATGAGCAGTTCTTC. The whole variable domain, remainder taken from reference TRBV5-1 and TRBJ2-1, is KAGVTQTPRYLIKTRGQQVTLSCSPISGHRSVSWYQQTPGQGLQFLFEYFSETQRNKGNFPGRFSGRQFSNSRSEMNVSTLELGDSALYLCASSLGGTRYNEQFFGPGTRLTVL.

V is TRBV27 and J is TRBJ2-2, with D possibly being TRBD1 (9 bases). Germline assignment: CDR1 MNHEY and CDR2 SMNVEV (reference sequence). This CDR3 has 18 residues. The V end lost 6 bases, the J end lost 5 bases, and 25 bases lay between the germline ends. The CDR3 coding sequence is TGTGCCAGCAGCCCCGGGACAGGGATAGCGGGACGGACCGGGGAGCTGTTTTTT. It encodes CASSPGTGIAGRTGELFF.

V usage is TRBV7-3 and J usage is TRBJ2-3, with unresolved D. CDR3 length: 15 amino acids. CDR1 SGHTA and CDR2 FQGTGA come from the germline V gene. V was clipped by 0 bases and J by 4 bases, with 11 bases between them. The CDR3: CASSLTGAAPDTQYF. DNA of the CDR3: TGTGCCAGCAGCTTAACAGGTGCGGCTCCAGATACGCAGTATTTT.

V gene TRBV6-1 combines with J gene TRBJ2-7; weak D call: TRBD2 (6 bases). The CDR3 totals 14 residues. The V gene lost 6 bases and the J gene lost 6 bases, with 18 bases spanning the gap. Per the germline V gene, CDR1 is MNHNS and CDR2 is SASEGT. The DNA of the CDR3 is TGTGCCAGCAGACTAGCAGGAGTTGAAGGCGAGCAGTACTTC. It yields the protein CASRLAGVEGEQYF.

The chain links TRBV7-3 to TRBJ2-3, with TRBD2 identical over 7 bases. CDR1 and CDR2 (germline): SGHTA, FQGTGA. The CDR3 is 15 amino acids. J gave up 2 bases and V 0 bases, and 2 bases lay outside the gene matches. The CDR3 region is CASSLTGGPTDTQYF. CDR3 bases: TGTGCCAGCAGCTTAACGGGAGGGCCCACAGATACGCAGTATTTT.

The chain carries TRBV29-1 and TRBJ2-7; D possibly corresponds to TRBD2 (5 bases). The V gene lost 4 bases and the J gene lost 3 bases, with 10 bases spanning the gap. In germline, CDR1 is SQVTM, CDR2 ANQGSEA. The CDR3 has 12 residues. The DNA for the CDR3 is TGCAGCGTTGTGGGAGTCCTCTACGAGCAGTACTTC. Translation gives CSVVGVLYEQYF.

The chain links TRBV5-4 to TRBJ2-5, with 8 bases matching TRBD1. The tail of the sequence fits TRBJ2-7 better, so the J call may be wrong. The CDR3 has 12 residues. The germline gives CDR1 SGHNT, CDR2 YYREEE (reference sequence). CDR3 sequence reads: CASSWGQDEQYF. Written as DNA, the CDR3 is TGTGCCAGCAGCTGGGGACAGGACGAGCAGTACTTC.

The chain links TRBV29-1 to TRBJ2-1; 9 bases match TRBD1. J lost 8 bases, V lost 4 bases, and 0 bases had no gene match. CDR3 size: 11 residues. Per the germline V gene, CDR1 is SQVTM and CDR2 is ANQGSEA. CDR3: CSVGQGDEQFF. The CDR3 DNA follows: TGCAGCGTTGGACAGGGGGATGAGCAGTTCTTC.

The V gene is TRBV2, the J gene TRBJ2-5; tentative D call: TRBD2 (7 bases). Trimming took 7 bases from V and 4 from J, leaving 16 bases between them. Germline V gene sequence: CDR1 SNHLY, CDR2 FYNNEI. This CDR3 comprises 14 residues. In DNA form, the CDR3 reads TGTGCCAGCATGATTGGGGGGGCGAGAGAGACCCAGTACTTC. Translated: CASMIGGARETQYF.

The chain recombines TRBV14 with TRBJ2-3; no clear D gene. Germline lookup yields CDR1 SGHDN and CDR2 FVKESK. Trimming left V 4 bases short and J 0 bases short, with 8 bases between. The CDR3 loop spans 14 amino acids. The CDR3 nucleotides read TGTGCCAGCAGCCCCCGGTTTAGCACAGATACGCAGTATTTT. Translation: CASSPRFSTDTQYF.

This clone was found once. The chain recombines TRBV29-1 with TRBJ2-2; D gene ambiguous. Germline V gene sequence: CDR1 SQVTM, CDR2 ANQGSEA. This CDR3 is built from 14 residues. V gave up 5 bases and J gave up 7 bases, with 17 bases separating them. CDR3 DNA: TGCAGCGTTCGACCAACAGTAATGGTCGGGGAGCTGTTTTTT. Its translation is CSVRPTVMVGELFF.

The V call is TRBV2, the J call TRBJ1-2, with TRBD1 matching over 9 bases. Germline V gene lookup returns CDR1 SNHLY and CDR2 FYNNEI. The CDR3 is 15 residues long. V was clipped by 2 bases and J by 2 bases; unmatched bases: 3. CDR3 amino acids: CASSELGQGNYGYTF. CDR3 bases: TGTGCCAGCAGTGAATTGGGACAGGGAAACTATGGCTACACCTTC. The whole variable domain, remainder taken from reference TRBV2 and TRBJ1-2, is EPEVTQTPSHQVTQMGQEVILRCVPISNHLYFYWYRQILGQKVEFLVSFYNNEISEKSEIFDDQFSVERPDGSNFTLKIRSTKLEDSAMYFCASSELGQGNYGYTFGSGTRLTVV.

The CDR3 region is CATRGGLANYNEQFF. CDR3 DNA sequence: TGTGCCACCCGGGGGGGACTAGCGAACTACAATGAGCAGTTCTTC. The chain employs TRBV2 and TRBJ2-1; 10 positions match TRBD2. The CDR3 length is 15 residues. V lost 10 bases and J lost 3; bases outside the gene matches: 9. CDR1 SNHLY and CDR2 FYNNEI come from the germline V gene.

The V call is TRBV5-1, the J call TRBJ2-2, with D maybe TRBD1 (6 bases). This CDR3 is built from 15 residues. V shed 0 bases and J shed 4 bases, with 10 bases lying between them. Germline values: CDR1 SGHRS, CDR2 YFSETQ. The CDR3 DNA follows: TGCGCCAGCAGCTTGGCCGGACAGTCCACCGGGGAGCTGTTTTTT. Its protein is CASSLAGQSTGELFF.

This clone was observed a single time. This sequence joins TRBV29-1 and TRBJ2-3; 9 nucleotides match TRBD2. The germline V gene has CDR1 SQVTM and CDR2 ANQGSEA. V trimming: 1 base; J trimming: 0 bases; junction bases outside the gene matches: 20. This CDR3 spans 21 amino acids. As DNA, the CDR3 is TGCAGCGTTGAAGGCGGGGGGGGCGGGAGGGCCCCAATACCTAGCACAGATACGCAGTATTTT. Its protein is CSVEGGGGGRAPIPSTDTQYF.

Points on this clone: One end of the junction is discordant with germline, which a read error may explain. The gene calls are TRBV4-1 and TRBJ1-2; no firm D call. The CDR3 sequence is 12 residues long. Germline CDR1 is MGHRA and CDR2 is YSYEKL. The DNA for the CDR3 is TGCGCCAGCACCCAATCAGGCTATGGCTACACCTTC. It specifies CASTQSGYGYTF.

To note about this clone: Within the sample, other DNA sequences also encode this same CDR3. The chain is built from TRBV4-2 and TRBJ1-5; D remains unclear. CDR1 is LGHNA and CDR2 is YNFKEQ in the germline V gene. Trimming left V 0 bases short and J 0 bases short, with 6 bases between. The CDR3 loop spans 15 amino acids. CDR3 sequence (DNA): TGTGCCAGCAGCCAAGATCTCTATAGCAATCAGCCCCAGCATTTT. It is translated as CASSQDLYSNQPQHF.

The chain has TRBV7-6 and TRBJ2-5; D not resolved. This CDR3 region has 12 residues. The V gene's germline CDR1 is SGHVS and CDR2 FNYEAQ. Deletions cut 8 bases from V and 1 base from J, with 8 bases between. DNA for the CDR3: TGTGCCAGCTCGGAGCTCCAAGAGACCCAGTACTTC. This gives the protein CASSELQETQYF.

V is TRBV29-1 and J is TRBJ2-7; the D gene is possibly TRBD2 (5 bases). This CDR3 region has 12 residues. Germline V gene lookup returns CDR1 SQVTM and CDR2 ANQGSEA. V lost 6 bases to trimming and J lost 6 bases, with 15 bases between them. CDR3 loop: CSVWSGGGEQYV. For the CDR3, the DNA is TGCAGCGTATGGTCAGGTGGAGGCGAGCAGTACGTC.

V usage is TRBV6-1 and J usage is TRBJ1-4; TRBD1 aligns across 7 bases. This CDR3 is 14 amino acids long. CDR1 is MNHNS and CDR2 is SASEGT in the germline V gene. V shed 8 bases, J shed 6 bases, and the junction held 9 bases outside the gene matches. The CDR3 bases are TGTGCCAGCGCCCCCCCGACAGGGTATGAAAAACTGTTTTTT. Protein sequence: CASAPPTGYEKLFF.

The chain combines TRBV30 with TRBJ1-3; D uncertain. Germline V lookup: CDR1 GTSNPN, CDR2 SVGIG (reference sequence). Trimming left V 2 bases short and J 9 bases short, with 20 bases between. CDR3 length equals 15 residues. The CDR3 spells CAWSFGQIYVGTIYF. Written as DNA, the CDR3 is TGTGCCTGGAGTTTTGGGCAGATCTATGTGGGCACCATATATTTT.

This clone was picked up a small number of times. The chain is built from TRBV7-3 and TRBJ2-3; 8 nucleotides agree with TRBD2. V shed 5 bases and J 3 bases; nucleotides not matched to a gene: 4. The CDR3 is 14 residues long. Germline loops: CDR1 SGHTA, CDR2 FQGTGA. The CDR3 DNA reads as TGTGCCAGCAGCACGGGACTAGGGACAGATACGCAGTATTTT. This translates into CASSTGLGTDTQYF.

V is TRBV5-1 and J is TRBJ2-1; D remains ambiguous. Germline loops: CDR1 SGHRS, CDR2 YFSETQ. Between the trimmed V and J ends, which lost 0 bases and 3 bases, there was a span of 7 bases. The CDR3 contains 14 residues. The CDR3 reads CASSLGAHYNEQFF. The DNA of the CDR3 is TGCGCCAGCAGCTTGGGAGCTCACTACAATGAGCAGTTCTTC.

The chain recombines TRBV28 with TRBJ1-3, with D perhaps matching TRBD1 (5 bases). Per the germline V gene, CDR1 is MDHEN and CDR2 is SYDVKM. V dropped 3 bases and J dropped 0 bases, with 9 bases sitting between them. The CDR3 length is 15 residues. The chain's CDR3 is CASSFLGGSGNTIYF. The DNA for the CDR3 is TGTGCCAGCAGTTTCCTGGGGGGCTCTGGAAACACCATATATTTT.

The gene calls are TRBV10-3 and TRBJ2-7; a possible D gene is TRBD1 (6 bases). Germline CDR1 is ENHRY and CDR2 is SYGVKD. The CDR3 has 16 residues. Deletions cut 11 bases from V and 2 bases from J, with 25 bases between. The CDR3 sequence is CAPVSTRQGPTYEQYV. CDR3 coding DNA: TGTGCCCCCGTGAGTACGCGGCAGGGGCCAACCTACGAGCAGTACGTC.

This rearrangement joins TRBV7-9 to TRBJ1-2, with D possibly matching TRBD1 (5 bases). V lost 2 bases, J lost 6 bases, and 10 bases lay in between. There are 13 residues in the CDR3. The V gene's germline CDR1 is SEHNR and CDR2 FQNEAQ (reference sequence). In DNA form, the CDR3 reads TGTGCCAGCAGCTTACAGGGAGGGGATGGCTACACCTTC. Encoded protein: CASSLQGGDGYTF.